This T cell receptor (beta chain) was retrieved from a study of stem cell transplantation in POMP-related autoinflammatory disease. The assay was immunoSEQ multiplex PCR, and TCRdb's table has in-frame clones only and misses some. The sample shows tens of thousands of clones, roughly four fifths of them seen only once. Germline V gene data show CDR1 as SGHRS and CDR2 as YFSETQ. J gave up 4 bases and V 4 bases, and 10 bases lay outside the gene matches. The CDR3 length is 16 residues. This TCR was sampled from a human donor with POMP-related autoinflammation and immune dysregulation (PRAID). The material was CD4+ T cells from PBMCs, obtained before stem cell transplantation. V usage is TRBV5-1 and J usage is TRBJ2-1; 8 nucleotides agree with TRBD2. The CDR3 region has the DNA TGCGCCAGCAGCGGATCGGGGGGGCCTATTTACAATGAGCAGTTCTTC. Protein product: CASSGSGGPIYNEQFF.